Presented here are 9 T cell receptor beta chains from one specimen sequenced in a study of blood T cell repertoires in COVID-19. This table comes from immunoSEQ multiplex PCR, and its TCRdb copy is limited to in-frame clones, with some not included. Here the sample spans about 22,000 clones, approximately 80% being singletons. Source material: peripheral blood. The receptors were sampled from a man older than 75 with active or convalescent COVID-19.

The chain carries TRBV5-1 and TRBJ1-1; TRBD1 matches 9 bases. The ends lost 8 bases at V and 0 bases at J; junction bases unmatched: 8. CDR1 is SGHRS, CDR2 YFSETQ, per germline. There are 15 residues in the CDR3. CDR3: CASTGTGNMNTEAFF. CDR3 sequence (DNA): TGCGCCAGTACGGGGACAGGGAACATGAACACTGAAGCTTTCTTT.

The V gene is TRBV6-5, the J gene TRBJ1-2; D is undetermined. The CDR3 is 14 amino acids. Trimming left V 8 bases short and J 2 bases short, with 15 bases between. The germline gives CDR1 MNHEY, CDR2 SVGAGI. The CDR3 DNA is TGTGCCAGCGCCCCAATTTGGCAGAACTATGGCTACACCTTC. Amino acids: CASAPIWQNYGYTF.

This chain uses TRBV24-1 with TRBJ2-1, with 7 bases matching TRBD1. This CDR3 contains 15 residues. Germline CDR1 reads KGHDR; CDR2 reads SFDVKD. With 4 bases clipped from V and 3 bases from J, the junction kept 5 bases outside the gene matches. The CDR3 DNA reads TGTGCCACCAGTGACCCGGGACAGAGCTACAATGAGCAGTTCTTC. Encoded protein: CATSDPGQSYNEQFF.

The rearrangement uses TRBV5-1 and TRBJ1-1, with 12 bases matching TRBD1. The CDR3 totals 21 residues. Trimming took 6 bases from V and 0 from J; bases not matched to a gene: 21. The germline V gene encodes CDR1 SGHRS and CDR2 YFSETQ. This CDR3 reads CASTPYRGTGGLVLVNTEAFF. Here the CDR3 DNA reads TGCGCCAGCACCCCCTACCGTGGGACAGGGGGCCTAGTCCTGGTGAACACTGAAGCTTTCTTT.

V gene TRBV9 combines with J gene TRBJ1-2; the D gene is possibly TRBD1 (5 bases). The germline V and J ends were trimmed by 4 bases and 4 bases, with 17 bases remaining between them. Germline CDR1 and CDR2: SGDLS and YYNGEE. CDR3 length: 15 amino acids. The CDR3 region is CASSPGTDEFYGYTF. CDR3 bases: TGTGCCAGCAGCCCTGGGACTGACGAATTCTATGGCTACACCTTC.

The V call is TRBV5-1, the J call TRBJ2-5, with 8 positions matching TRBD1. The germline V gene encodes CDR1 SGHRS and CDR2 YFSETQ. This CDR3 is built from 13 residues. Trimming at V came to 6 bases and at J to 4 bases, leaving 5 bases not matched to a gene. CDR3 region: CASTQDRVETQYF. The CDR3 bases are TGCGCCAGCACTCAGGACAGGGTAGAGACCCAGTACTTC. Full variable domain (missing parts from reference TRBV5-1 and TRBJ2-5): KAGVTQTPRYLIKTRGQQVTLSCSPISGHRSVSWYQQTPGQGLQFLFEYFSETQRNKGNFPGRFSGRQFSNSRSEMNVSTLELGDSALYLCASTQDRVETQYFGPGTRLLVL.

The chain links TRBV6-5 to TRBJ2-3; TRBD2 aligns across 7 bases. V lost 5 bases and J lost 2; bases outside the gene matches: 1. CDR1 and CDR2 from the germline V gene are MNHEY and SVGAGI. The CDR3 has 13 residues. The CDR3 is CASSSGNTDTQYF. The CDR3 nucleotides are TGTGCCAGCAGTAGCGGGAACACAGATACGCAGTATTTT.

This sequence joins TRBV6-5 and TRBJ2-1; the match to TRBD1 covers 9 bases. Losses at the gene ends were 6 bases for V and 4 bases for J; bases not matched to a gene: 7. CDR1 MNHEY and CDR2 SVGAGI come from the germline V gene. The CDR3 runs 15 residues. The chain's CDR3 is CASSRGQGSYNEQFF. The CDR3 DNA reads as TGTGCCAGCAGCCGGGGACAGGGCTCGTACAATGAGCAGTTCTTC.

The rearrangement links TRBV4-3 to TRBJ2-2, with 9 bases matching TRBD2. The CDR3 covers 17 residues. Germline V CDR1 and CDR2: LGHNA, YSLEER. V shed 4 bases, J shed 6 bases, and the junction held 12 bases outside the gene matches. The CDR3 protein is CASSPLPGLASAGELFF. The CDR3 DNA reads as TGCGCCAGCAGCCCCTTACCGGGACTAGCCTCCGCCGGGGAGCTGTTTTTT.